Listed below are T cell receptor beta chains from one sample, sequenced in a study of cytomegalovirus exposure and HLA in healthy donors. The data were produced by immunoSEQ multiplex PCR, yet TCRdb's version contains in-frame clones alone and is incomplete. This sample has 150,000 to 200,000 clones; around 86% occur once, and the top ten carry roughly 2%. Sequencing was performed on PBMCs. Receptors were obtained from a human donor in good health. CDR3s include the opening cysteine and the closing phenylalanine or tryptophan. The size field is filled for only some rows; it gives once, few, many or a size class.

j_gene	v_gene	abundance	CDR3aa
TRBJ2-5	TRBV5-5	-	CASSLSQGYQETQYF
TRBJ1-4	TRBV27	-	CASSFSATNEKLFF
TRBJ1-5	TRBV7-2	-	CASSLAHTGNQPQHF
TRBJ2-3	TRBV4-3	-	CASSQFTAGGTDTQYF
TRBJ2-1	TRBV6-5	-	CASSPTTGLEQFF
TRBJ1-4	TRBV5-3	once	CARSLASEFRGEQEKLFF
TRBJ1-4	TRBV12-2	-	CASRLARKTGTEQPTNEKLFF
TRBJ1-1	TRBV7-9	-	CASSLSGTEAFF
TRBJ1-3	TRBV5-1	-	CASSLEGQGGNTIYF
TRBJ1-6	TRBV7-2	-	CASSLGPGGSSPLHF
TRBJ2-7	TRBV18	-	CASSPPTRGGEQYF
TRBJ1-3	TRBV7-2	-	CASSHRRDSGNTIYF
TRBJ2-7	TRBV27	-	CASSAGTAYEQYF
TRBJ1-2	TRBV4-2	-	CASSQEAGALMHGYTF
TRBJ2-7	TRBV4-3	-	CASSQGLAGHTYEQYF
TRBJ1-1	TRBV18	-	CASQGQGMNTEAFF
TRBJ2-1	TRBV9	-	CASSPHRGGVDNEQFF
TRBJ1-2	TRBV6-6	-	CASSLGTGFGYTF
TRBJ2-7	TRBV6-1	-	CASSEMTGYEQYF